This T cell receptor (beta chain) was sequenced during a study of T-cell reconstitution after alpha-beta-depleted transplantation in children. Unique molecular identifiers were incorporated when the TCRbeta library was constructed. Each CDR3 protein is one row after TCRdb ran MiXCR on the PCR reads. The table lists roughly 300,000 distinct CDR3 sequences, 9% to 12% of them singletons. CDR3 length: 15 residues. V lost 8 bases and J lost 5, with 21 bases in between. Germline V CDR1 and CDR2: SNHLY, FYNNEI. This sequence was found in a human donor who donated a stem cell graft to a child with acute lymphoblastic leukemia. The chain uses TRBV2 and TRBJ2-5; TRBD2 might be the D (6 bases). The sequenced sample was PBMCs from the stem cell graft donor, obtained from the stem cell graft. The CDR3 sequence is CASGRGMDLSETQYF. The CDR3 nucleotides are TGTGCCAGCGGCCGGGGGATGGACTTGTCCGAGACCCAGTACTTC.